The 31 T cell receptor beta chains in this list originate from one sample, sequenced in a study of PD-L1 blockade in urothelial cancer. Time point reported: pretreatment peripheral blood. Data came from immunoSEQ multiplex PCR; TCRdb stores just in-frame clones and leaves some out. This sample carries about 74,000 clones, about nine tenths of them seen once, and the ten largest clones take 3.5% to 5%. The material sequenced was PBMCs, taken around atezolizumab (anti-PD-L1) treatment. The source of these receptors is a man in his sixties or seventies with urothelial cancer.

The chain uses TRBV5-1 and TRBJ1-4, with 9 bases that match TRBD1. Per germline, CDR1 SGHRS and CDR2 YFSETQ. V shed 5 bases, J shed 8 bases, and the junction held 7 bases outside the gene matches. The CDR3 is 14 amino acids. CDR3 nucleotide sequence: TGCGCCAGCAGAGGGACAGGGATGACGGAAAAACTGTTTTTT. Amino acid sequence: CASRGTGMTEKLFF.

The rearrangement uses TRBV6-5 and TRBJ2-1; D is unclear. There are 14 residues in the CDR3. Trimming left V 2 bases short and J 6 bases short, with 11 bases between. Germline loops: CDR1 MNHEY, CDR2 SVGAGI. The CDR3 bases are TGTGCCAGCAGTTACAATCGGCAGCGCAATGAGCAGTTCTTC. It is translated as CASSYNRQRNEQFF.

V is TRBV5-1 and J is TRBJ2-3; 8 bases line up with TRBD1. J was trimmed by 4 bases and V by 4 bases; bases with no gene match: 8. This CDR3 contains 15 residues. Per germline, CDR1 SGHRS and CDR2 YFSETQ. The CDR3 spells CASSVDRELSDTQYF. As DNA, the CDR3 is TGCGCCAGCAGCGTGGACAGGGAGTTGTCAGATACGCAGTATTTT.

The sample holds one count of this clone. V gene TRBV5-1 combines with J gene TRBJ2-7, with 9 positions matching TRBD2. CDR1 is SGHRS, CDR2 YFSETQ, per germline. The CDR3 is 16 amino acids. The V gene end was trimmed by 1 base and the J gene end by 2 bases; junction bases not matched to a gene: 7. The CDR3 DNA follows: TGCGCCAGCAGCTTGTTGGTGACTAGCGGAACCTACGAGCAGTACTTC. Amino acid sequence: CASSLLVTSGTYEQYF.

This sequence joins TRBV30 and TRBJ1-2, with TRBD1 identical over 11 bases. Looked up from germline, CDR1 is GTSNPN and CDR2 is SVGIG (reference sequence). There are 16 residues in the CDR3. The trim removed 2 bases at V and 5 bases at J, leaving 10 bases unmatched. DNA for the CDR3: TGTGCCTGGAGTCCGGACAGGGGGCCGGGGTTATATGGCTACACCTTC. This gives the protein CAWSPDRGPGLYGYTF.

CDR3 protein: CASSALQGPQHF. In nucleotides, the CDR3 is TGTGCCAGCAGCGCCTTACAGGGACCCCAGCATTTT. The chain is built from TRBV9 and TRBJ1-5; D possibly corresponds to TRBD1 (6 bases). CDR1 is SGDLS, CDR2 YYNGEE, per germline. V lost 3 bases, J lost 10 bases, and 11 bases lay in between. This CDR3 comprises 12 residues. Supplemented by reference TRBV9 and TRBJ1-5, the full variable domain reads DSGVTQTPKHLITATGQRVTLRCSPRSGDLSVYWYQQSLDQGLQFLIQYYNGEERAKGNILERFSAQQFPDLHSELNLSSLELGDSALYFCASSALQGPQHFGDGTRLSIL.

This chain uses TRBV10-3 with TRBJ2-1; 8 bases match TRBD2. Trimming cost V 2 bases and J 5 bases; bases outside gene matches: 2. The CDR3 is made up of 14 amino acids. Germline V gene sequence: CDR1 ENHRY, CDR2 SYGVKD. The CDR3 coding sequence is TGTGCCATCAGTGAGGCGGGAGGCCACAATGAGCAGTTCTTC. It encodes CAISEAGGHNEQFF.

The J gene is TRBJ2-2, the V gene TRBV10-2, with 11 bases fitting TRBD2. V lost 5 bases and J lost 7; bases outside the gene matches: 12. The CDR3 extends over 17 amino acids. From germline, CDR1 is WSHSY and CDR2 SAAADI. The CDR3: CASSNYLAGGKIGELFF. The CDR3 DNA sequence: TGCGCCAGCAGTAATTACCTAGCGGGAGGAAAAATCGGGGAGCTGTTTTTT.

V is TRBV6-5 and J is TRBJ2-3; 10 nucleotides align to TRBD1. Germline CDR1 is MNHEY and CDR2 is SVGAGI. Trimming took 3 bases from V and 4 from J; bases not matched to a gene: 4. The CDR3 covers 15 residues. CDR3 protein: CASSYGQGGADTQYF. The CDR3 bases are TGTGCCAGCAGTTATGGACAGGGGGGCGCAGATACGCAGTATTTT.

The V and J genes are TRBV5-1 and TRBJ2-7; D perhaps matches TRBD1 (5 bases). The V gene's germline CDR1 is SGHRS and CDR2 YFSETQ. The CDR3 totals 14 residues. Trimming removed 7 bases from V and 0 bases from J, with 14 bases in between. The CDR3 sequence is CASSLHTGSYEQYF. Written as DNA, the CDR3 is TGCGCCAGCTCGTTACACACAGGCTCCTACGAGCAGTACTTC.

The chain links TRBV28 to TRBJ2-7, with 8 bases that match TRBD1. The CDR3 is 18 residues long. V shed 10 bases, J shed 3 bases, and the junction held 23 bases outside the gene matches. CDR1 and CDR2 from the germline V gene are MDHEN and SYDVKM. The CDR3: CAIPFRDRFLRLNYEQYF. The CDR3 DNA reads TGTGCCATCCCTTTCCGGGACAGGTTCCTCCGCCTCAACTACGAGCAGTACTTC.

In nucleotides, the CDR3 is TGTGCCAGCAGCTTAGAGGGGACAGGGAACACTGAAGCTTTCTTT. Translation: CASSLEGTGNTEAFF. V is TRBV7-9 and J is TRBJ1-1; 8 nucleotides line up with TRBD1. V shed 1 base and J 1 base; nucleotides not matched to a gene: 2. The CDR3 runs to 15 residues. CDR1 is SEHNR, CDR2 FQNEAQ, per germline (reference sequence).

The gene calls are TRBV19 and TRBJ2-3, with 11 bases that match TRBD1. The CDR3 is made up of 16 amino acids. The germline V gene has CDR1 LNHDA and CDR2 SQIVND (reference sequence). The V and J ends lost 1 base and 7 bases, in that order; junction bases with no gene match: 7. The CDR3 sequence is CASSIGRGQGVHTQYF. The CDR3 DNA is TGTGCCAGTAGTATAGGGCGGGGACAGGGGGTCCATACGCAGTATTTT.

V gene TRBV7-9 combines with J gene TRBJ2-3, with D perhaps TRBD2 (7 bases). The V gene's germline CDR1 is SEHNR and CDR2 FQNEAQ (reference sequence). This CDR3 contains 16 residues. Trimming took off 5 bases at V and 4 bases at J, with 19 bases between the two ends. The DNA of the CDR3 is TGTGCCAGCAGCCCCGGGGGGCCCGCGGGCGCAGATACGCAGTATTTT. Its translation is CASSPGGPAGADTQYF.

The rearrangement joins TRBV5-1 to TRBJ1-2; D remains unclear. The germline V gene encodes CDR1 SGHRS and CDR2 YFSETQ. The V end was cut by 0 bases, the J end by 2 bases, with 5 bases between. This CDR3 spans 13 amino acids. Here the CDR3 reads CASSLGANYGYTF. CDR3 nucleotide sequence: TGCGCCAGCAGCTTGGGGGCAAACTATGGCTACACCTTC. The full variable domain, rest sourced from reference TRBV5-1 and TRBJ1-2, is KAGVTQTPRYLIKTRGQQVTLSCSPISGHRSVSWYQQTPGQGLQFLFEYFSETQRNKGNFPGRFSGRQFSNSRSEMNVSTLELGDSALYLCASSLGANYGYTFGSGTRLTVV.

The table lists this clone with a count of one. This chain connects TRBV6-1 to TRBJ1-1; 12 positions agree with TRBD1. The V and J ends lost 5 bases and 2 bases, in that order; junction bases with no gene match: 3. The CDR3 has 15 amino acids. Per the germline V gene, CDR1 is MNHNS and CDR2 is SASEGT. CDR3 amino acids: CASSRDRGLNTEAFF. CDR3 nucleotide sequence: TGTGCCAGCAGTCGGGACAGGGGGCTTAACACTGAAGCTTTCTTT.

For the CDR3, the DNA is TGTGCCAGCACCACAACAGGGGGCACTGAAGCTTTCTTT. Translation gives CASTTTGGTEAFF. The chain recombines TRBV28 with TRBJ1-1; TRBD1 matches at 8 bases. The CDR3 is 13 residues long. J lost 4 bases, V lost 7 bases, and 5 bases had no gene match. Germline CDR1 is MDHEN and CDR2 is SYDVKM.

The chain employs TRBV7-3 and TRBJ2-7; TRBD2 matches 12 bases. This CDR3 has 15 residues. The germline gives CDR1 SGHTA, CDR2 FQGTGA. The V segment lost 5 bases and the J segment 5 bases; nucleotides outside the gene matches: 7. CDR3 sequence (DNA): TGTGCCAGCAGCCAGCTAGCGGGAGGGCCCCACGAGCAGTACTTC. It is translated as CASSQLAGGPHEQYF.

The chain couples TRBV11-2 to TRBJ2-1; 13 nucleotides match TRBD2. J was trimmed by 12 bases and V by 7 bases; bases with no gene match: 15. The CDR3 runs 16 residues. Germline assignment: CDR1 SGHAT and CDR2 FQNNGV. The CDR3 sequence: CASTYNRLAGGEGQFF. CDR3 bases: TGTGCCAGCACCTATAACCGACTAGCGGGAGGAGAAGGGCAGTTCTTC. The full variable domain, its missing parts supplied by reference TRBV11-2 and TRBJ2-1, is EAGVAQSPRYKIIEKRQSVAFWCNPISGHATLYWYQQILGQGPKLLIQFQNNGVVDDSQLPKDRFSAERLKGVDSTLKIQPAKLEDSAVYLCASTYNRLAGGEGQFFGPGTRLTVL.

This chain uses TRBV28 with TRBJ1-2; 7 bases match TRBD1. The CDR3 has 15 amino acids. Germline V CDR1 and CDR2: MDHEN, SYDVKM. J lost 7 bases, V lost 6 bases, and 14 bases had no gene match. The CDR3 loop is CASRFLTGVQVGYTF. The DNA for the CDR3 is TGTGCCAGCAGGTTCCTAACAGGGGTTCAAGTTGGCTACACCTTC.

In its sample, this clone was seen once. The V call is TRBV2, the J call TRBJ2-7, with D perhaps TRBD2 (5 bases). Trimming left V 0 bases short and J 6 bases short, with 15 bases between. This CDR3 has 15 amino acids. The germline gives CDR1 SNHLY, CDR2 FYNNEI. The CDR3 is CASSEARGAWGEQYF. The CDR3 DNA reads as TGTGCCAGCAGTGAAGCTCGGGGAGCCTGGGGCGAGCAGTACTTC. Supplemented by reference TRBV2 and TRBJ2-7, the full variable domain reads EPEVTQTPSHQVTQMGQEVILRCVPISNHLYFYWYRQILGQKVEFLVSFYNNEISEKSEIFDDQFSVERPDGSNFTLKIRSTKLEDSAMYFCASSEARGAWGEQYFGPGTRLTVT.

The genes are TRBV5-4 and TRBJ2-5, with D possibly being TRBD1 (5 bases). Per the germline V gene, CDR1 is SGHNT and CDR2 is YYREEE (reference sequence). Trimming left V 4 bases short and J 0 bases short, with 13 bases between. The CDR3 is 15 residues long. The CDR3: CASSRKRQNQETQYF. The CDR3, as DNA: TGTGCCAGCAGCCGCAAGAGACAGAACCAAGAGACCCAGTACTTC.

In nucleotides, the CDR3 is TGTGCCAGCACCGCCAGACTAGCGGGATCCGGGGAGCTGTTTTTT. It is translated as CASTARLAGSGELFF. V and J are TRBV6-1 and TRBJ2-2, with 11 nucleotides matching TRBD2. The CDR3 spans 15 residues. Germline values: CDR1 MNHNS, CDR2 SASEGT. The trim removed 7 bases at V and 6 bases at J, leaving 7 bases unmatched.

The rearrangement links TRBV2 to TRBJ2-2, with D possibly matching TRBD2 (5 bases). The CDR3 consists of 14 residues. V lost 7 bases to trimming and J lost 5 bases, with 14 bases between them. The germline V gene has CDR1 SNHLY and CDR2 FYNNEI. As DNA, the CDR3 is TGTGCCAGCACCCTCCGGCGAGGGACCGGGGAGCTGTTTTTT. Protein sequence: CASTLRRGTGELFF. The full variable domain, completed using reference TRBV2 and TRBJ2-2, is EPEVTQTPSHQVTQMGQEVILRCVPISNHLYFYWYRQILGQKVEFLVSFYNNEISEKSEIFDDQFSVERPDGSNFTLKIRSTKLEDSAMYFCASTLRRGTGELFFGEGSRLTVL.

This chain connects TRBV4-1 to TRBJ1-1, with D maybe TRBD1 (5 bases). Germline V gene data show CDR1 as MGHRA and CDR2 as YSYEKL. The CDR3 loop spans 13 amino acids. Trimming took off 4 bases at V and 1 base at J, with 7 bases between the two ends. CDR3 sequence (DNA): TGCGCCAGCAGCCCCGGACAGAACACTGAAGCTTTCTTT. This sequence encodes CASSPGQNTEAFF.

The V and J genes are TRBV11-1 and TRBJ2-1; 8 nucleotides match TRBD2. V lost 1 base, J lost 3 bases, and 2 bases stayed unmatched. CDR3 length: 15 residues. CDR1 is SGHAT, CDR2 FQDESV, per germline (reference sequence). CDR3 coding DNA: TGTGCCAGCAGCTTAGTGAGCGGGAGCTACAATGAGCAGTTCTTC. This gives the protein CASSLVSGSYNEQFF.

The chain carries TRBV6-5 and TRBJ2-1; D may be TRBD2 (5 bases). Germline values: CDR1 MNHEY, CDR2 SVGAGI. CDR3 length: 16 amino acids. V was cut by 0 bases and J by 0 bases, with 9 bases left in between. The CDR3 coding sequence is TGTGCCAGCAGTTACTCGCGAGGGAGCTCCTACAATGAGCAGTTCTTC. It encodes CASSYSRGSSYNEQFF.

J is TRBJ2-1 and V is TRBV6-5; TRBD1 agrees at 8 bases. The V gene's germline CDR1 is MNHEY and CDR2 SVGAGI. Trimming took 1 base from V and 7 from J; bases not matched to a gene: 3. This CDR3 is built from 14 residues. This CDR3 reads CASSYLDRANEQFF. Written as DNA, the CDR3 is TGTGCCAGCAGTTACTTGGACAGGGCAAATGAGCAGTTCTTC.

The chain joins TRBV4-1 to TRBJ2-5; a weak D match, TRBD2 (5 bases). Trimming removed 4 bases at V and 4 bases at J, with 10 bases between. This CDR3 has 13 amino acids. Germline values: CDR1 MGHRA, CDR2 YSYEKL. CDR3 coding DNA: TGCGCCAGCAGCCTAGCGCCCCCAGAGACCCAGTACTTC. Translated: CASSLAPPETQYF.

This clone has just one count. V usage is TRBV5-1 and J usage is TRBJ2-5; D is perhaps TRBD2 (6 bases). CDR3 length equals 17 residues. CDR1 is SGHRS and CDR2 is YFSETQ in the germline V gene. V was trimmed by 4 bases and J by 5 bases, leaving 24 bases between them. CDR3 region: CASSDSVRERIGETQYF. The CDR3 coding sequence is TGCGCCAGCAGCGACTCTGTACGGGAGAGGATTGGGGAGACCCAGTACTTC.

This rearrangement joins TRBV5-1 to TRBJ1-1, with D possibly TRBD1 on 6 matching bases. The V gene's germline CDR1 is SGHRS and CDR2 YFSETQ. Trimming left V 2 bases short and J 3 bases short, with 17 bases between. The CDR3 is made up of 16 amino acids. CDR3 DNA: TGCGCCAGCAGCTTCACCCGCACAGGGTCGGACACTGAAGCTTTCTTT. This translates into CASSFTRTGSDTEAFF.